This is a list of T cell receptor beta chains from one sample in a study of blood T cell repertoires in COVID-19. TCRdb keeps only in-frame clones here, not all; method: immunoSEQ multiplex PCR. The repertoire holds approximately 270,000 clones, with approximately 83% as singletons. Sequencing input: PBMCs or T cells enriched from blood (not recorded which). These receptors all stem from a woman aged 45-59 years who had recovered from COVID-19. Each CDR3 is given with its conserved first and last residue. A D gene is named only where the DNA matches it firmly. Only some rows state a clone size, as once, few, many or a class for expanded clones.

clone size,D gene,J gene,V gene,CDR3 DNA,CDR3 protein
.,.,TRBJ2-3,TRBV7-8,TGTGCCAGCAGCGCTAGCGCGGGATCGAGCACAGATACGCAGTATTTT,CASSASAGSSTDTQYF
.,.,TRBJ1-4,TRBV20-1,TGCAGTGCTAGGGGGGGGGAAAAACTGTTTTTT,CSARGGEKLFF
.,TRBD2,TRBJ2-5,TRBV5-1,TGCGCCAGCAGCTTAGCGGGAGAGGAAGAGACCCAGTACTTC,CASSLAGEEETQYF
.,TRBD2,TRBJ2-6,TRBV27,TGTGCCTCCGGGGGGGTAGCGGGGGTCCCTGGGGCCAACGTCCTGACTTTC,CASGGVAGVPGANVLTF
.,.,TRBJ2-2,TRBV24-1,TGTGCCACCAGTCGGGACTCCGGGGAGCTGTTTTTT,CATSRDSGELFF
once,TRBD1,TRBJ1-4,TRBV7-9,TGTGCCAGCAGCCCACAGGGACCGGGGACAGGGAATGAAAAACTGTTTTTT,CASSPQGPGTGNEKLFF
.,.,TRBJ1-1,TRBV3-1/TRBV3-2,TGTGCCAGCAGCCAAGAGGGCGGGGGAGCTTTCTTT,CASSQEGGGAFF
.,TRBD1,TRBJ1-5,TRBV27,TGTGCCAGCAGTCTCCGACAGGGAGGCCAGCCCCAGCATTTT,CASSLRQGGQPQHF
few,TRBD1,TRBJ1-6,TRBV7-8,TGTGCCAGCAGCTCCCGGACAGGATCACCCCTCCACTTT,CASSSRTGSPLHF
few,TRBD2,TRBJ2-5,TRBV7-2,TGTGCCAGCAGCTTGGGACTAGCGGCCCCGGAGACCCAGTACTTC,CASSLGLAAPETQYF
.,.,TRBJ1-2,TRBV15,TGTGCCACCAGCTCTGGACAGAACTATGGCTACACCTTC,CATSSGQNYGYTF
once,TRBD2,TRBJ2-2,TRBV19,TGTGCCAGTAACACTAAACGGACTAGCGGGAACACCGGGGAGCTGTTTTTT,CASNTKRTSGNTGELFF
.,.,TRBJ1-1,TRBV7-2,TGTGCCAGCAGGAGCGACAGAAAGAACACTGAAGCTTTCTTT,CASRSDRKNTEAFF
few,TRBD1,TRBJ1-5,TRBV27,TGTGCCAGCAGTCAATCCACCGGGACAGGAAGCAATCAGCCCCAGCATTTT,CASSQSTGTGSNQPQHF
.,.,TRBJ1-1,TRBV7-9,TGTGCCAGCAGCTTAAACAGCGGCACTGAAGCTTTCTTT,CASSLNSGTEAFF
.,TRBD2,TRBJ2-7,TRBV19,TGTGCCAGTAGTAAGAAGCGGGAGGGCGACTACGAGCAGTACTTC,CASSKKREGDYEQYF
.,.,TRBJ1-1,TRBV10-3,TGTGCCATCAGTGACGGGACAATATCGGCTTTCTTT,CAISDGTISAFF
.,TRBD2,TRBJ2-7,TRBV5-1,TGCGCCAGCAGCTTGGGATTAGCGGGAGCCTACGAGCAGTACTTC,CASSLGLAGAYEQYF
.,TRBD1,TRBJ1-3,TRBV11-2,TGTGCCAGCAGCCAGGACAGGGGAAACACCATATATTTT,CASSQDRGNTIYF
.,TRBD2,TRBJ2-2,TRBV5-8,TGTGCCAGCACCCTCGGACTAGGGGACACCGGGGAGCTGTTTTTT,CASTLGLGDTGELFF
few,.,TRBJ2-7,TRBV6-6,TGTGCCAGCAGGGCGGGGGCCTCCTACGAGCAGTACTTC,CASRAGASYEQYF
once,TRBD2,TRBJ2-1,TRBV12-3/TRBV12-4,TGTGCCAGCAGTTCGGGACTAGCGGGAGTTGAATTCTTC,CASSSGLAGVEFF
.,TRBD1,TRBJ1-5,TRBV27,TGTGCCAGCAGTTTATTGGCAGGGGGCGGTCAGCCCCAGCATTTT,CASSLLAGGGQPQHF
.,TRBD1,TRBJ2-5,TRBV2,TGTGCCAGCAATTCTTTAGGGGGCCGGGAGACCCAGTACTTC,CASNSLGGRETQYF
few,.,TRBJ2-7,TRBV5-6,TGTGCCAGCAGCTTGTTAGGGGAAGTAGCCTCCTACGAGCAGTACTTC,CASSLLGEVASYEQYF
.,.,TRBJ1-3,TRBV27,TGTGCCAGCAGTAGACAGGCATCTGGAAACACCATATATTTT,CASSRQASGNTIYF
.,.,TRBJ2-7,TRBV19,TGTGCCAGTAGTATTCAGGGTCGTCGGTACTTC,CASSIQGRRYF
.,.,TRBJ2-2,TRBV28,TGTGCCAGCAGTCCGCAGACTACGGCCGGGGAGCTGTTTTTT,CASSPQTTAGELFF
.,TRBD2,TRBJ2-5,TRBV5-1,TGCGCCAGCAGCTTGCTGCGGGAGGGCCCGGAGACCCAGTACTTC,CASSLLREGPETQYF
.,.,TRBJ1-2,TRBV27,TGTGCCAGCAGTCCCCTCGGCGGGGGCGGTGGCTACACCTTC,CASSPLGGGGGYTF
.,TRBD1,TRBJ1-2,TRBV4-1,TGCGCCAGCAGCCCGACAGGGGCTTACGCTGGCTACACCTTC,CASSPTGAYAGYTF